Listed below are T cell receptor beta chains from one sample, sequenced in a study of beta chain features in type 1 diabetes. Sequenced by immunoSEQ multiplex PCR; TCRdb stores in-frame clones only, minus some. The sample yields roughly 350,000 clones, 9.5% to 10% seen once. The material sequenced was central memory CD4+ T cells from blood. The origin of the receptors is a man aged 25-40 years with type 1 diabetes. Both conserved end residues are part of each CDR3. Fields, in order: clone size, V gene, D gene, J gene, CDR3 DNA, CDR3 protein. D genes are given only for firm matches. Rows may omit the clone size; those that give it use once, few, many or a size class.

size: few
V: TRBV28
D: NA
J: TRBJ2-7
DNA: TGTGCCAGCAGTTTTGACCGACGGGTGAGCGAGCAGTACTTC
CDR3: CASSFDRRVSEQYF

size: NA
V: TRBV18
D: TRBD1
J: TRBJ2-5
DNA: TGTGCCAGCTCACCACAGGGGGCACTGGAGACCCAGTACTTC
CDR3: CASSPQGALETQYF

size: NA
V: TRBV5-1
D: NA
J: TRBJ2-7
DNA: TGCGCCAGCAGCCCTTCCGGGACTCAGACCTACGAGCAGTACTTC
CDR3: CASSPSGTQTYEQYF

size: few
V: TRBV5-4
D: NA
J: TRBJ2-7
DNA: TGTGCCAGCAGCCCCGGCGGGTTAACCTACGAGCAGTACTTC
CDR3: CASSPGGLTYEQYF

size: few
V: TRBV5-1
D: NA
J: TRBJ2-3
DNA: TGCGCCAGCAGCGAGACGGCAACTAGCACAGATACGCAGTATTTT
CDR3: CASSETATSTDTQYF

size: few
V: TRBV29-1
D: NA
J: TRBJ1-2
DNA: TGCAGCGTTGTATCCTGGGACTATGGCTACACCTTC
CDR3: CSVVSWDYGYTF

size: NA
V: TRBV23-1
D: NA
J: TRBJ2-2
DNA: TGCGCCAGCAGCCAAGAGGGGAACACCGGGGAGCTGTTTTTT
CDR3: CASSQEGNTGELFF

size: NA
V: TRBV7-6
D: TRBD1
J: TRBJ1-1
DNA: TGTGCCAGCAGCTTAGTCCAGGGGGCAGAGATGGCTGAAGCTTTCTTT
CDR3: CASSLVQGAEMAEAFF

size: few
V: TRBV11-2
D: TRBD2
J: TRBJ2-5
DNA: TGTGCCAGCAGCTTGATGACTAGCGGGATTGAGACCCAGTACTTC
CDR3: CASSLMTSGIETQYF

size: few
V: TRBV4-2
D: TRBD2
J: TRBJ2-3
DNA: TGTGCCAGCAGCCAACAACCGGGGGGAAGCACAGATACGCAGTATTTT
CDR3: CASSQQPGGSTDTQYF

size: few
V: TRBV28
D: NA
J: TRBJ2-4
DNA: TGTGCCAGCAGCAACACGGCAGGGGCTGAAAACATTCAGTACTTC
CDR3: CASSNTAGAENIQYF

size: NA
V: TRBV5-1
D: TRBD1
J: TRBJ2-1
DNA: TGCGCCAGCAGCTTGGGAGGGACAGGGGCCTACAATGAGCAGTTCTTC
CDR3: CASSLGGTGAYNEQFF

size: NA
V: TRBV7-2
D: TRBD1
J: TRBJ1-4
DNA: TGTGCCAGCAGCCTTAGGACAGGGAATGAAAAACTGTTTTTT
CDR3: CASSLRTGNEKLFF

size: many
V: TRBV15
D: NA
J: TRBJ2-5
DNA: TGTGCCACCAGCTTTGCCGGGGTAGAGACCCAGTACTTC
CDR3: CATSFAGVETQYF

size: many
V: TRBV6-6
D: NA
J: TRBJ2-2
DNA: TGTGCCAGCAGTTACTCATCAGGAGCCACCGGGGAGCTGTTTTTT
CDR3: CASSYSSGATGELFF

size: NA
V: TRBV7-9
D: NA
J: TRBJ1-2
DNA: TGTGCCAGCAGCTTACGGACAGATGGCTACACCTTC
CDR3: CASSLRTDGYTF

size: few
V: TRBV6-6
D: NA
J: TRBJ1-1
DNA: TGTGCCAGCAGTACAAGAGAAGTCACTGAAGCTTTCTTT
CDR3: CASSTREVTEAFF

size: NA
V: TRBV5-1
D: TRBD1
J: TRBJ2-7
DNA: TGCGCCAGCAGCTTCGGGACAGGGCCCTACGAGCAGTACTTC
CDR3: CASSFGTGPYEQYF

size: few
V: TRBV6-5
D: TRBD2
J: TRBJ2-7
DNA: TGTGCCAGCAGTTCGCAGCGGGAGACGGGGGAGCAGTACTTC
CDR3: CASSSQRETGEQYF

size: NA
V: TRBV5-1
D: NA
J: TRBJ2-3
DNA: TGCGCCAGCAGCTTGGAAGTGACTGGAACAGATACGCAGTATTTT
CDR3: CASSLEVTGTDTQYF

size: NA
V: TRBV6-1
D: NA
J: TRBJ2-7
DNA: TGTGCCAGCCGGGGGACGACGAGCTCCTACGAGCAGTACTTC
CDR3: CASRGTTSSYEQYF

size: many
V: TRBV29-1
D: NA
J: TRBJ2-3
DNA: TGCAGCGTTGGGGGGCAGGACACAGATACGCAGTATTTT
CDR3: CSVGGQDTDTQYF

size: few
V: TRBV5-4
D: NA
J: TRBJ2-7
DNA: TGTGCCAGCAGCTTGACGGGGAGCTCCTACGAGCAGTACTTC
CDR3: CASSLTGSSYEQYF